Listed below are T cell receptor beta chains from one sample, sequenced in a study of technical replicates of blood from a handful of donors. Method: immunoSEQ multiplex PCR; TCRdb's copy keeps in-frame clones and lacks some. This table has 75,000 to 95,000 clones, 92% appearing once. Sequencing was carried out using T cells isolated from PBMCs. Every receptor here comes from a human donor in good health. Both conserved end residues are part of each CDR3. The order of the fields is V gene, J gene, CDR3 protein.

v_call: TRBV27; j_call: TRBJ2-6; cdr3_aa: CAQALGDRANVLTF
v_call: TRBV2; j_call: TRBJ1-1; cdr3_aa: CASILQGGTEAFF
v_call: TRBV19; j_call: TRBJ2-3; cdr3_aa: CASRPTATDTQYF
v_call: TRBV6-5; j_call: TRBJ2-5; cdr3_aa: CASSYGTGVETQYF
v_call: TRBV27; j_call: TRBJ2-6; cdr3_aa: CASSFNSGANVLTF
v_call: TRBV2; j_call: TRBJ2-4; cdr3_aa: CASGDPVEIAKNIQYF
v_call: TRBV28; j_call: TRBJ2-5; cdr3_aa: CASSPDLETQYF
v_call: TRBV6-1; j_call: TRBJ1-5; cdr3_aa: CASKERRGGNQPQHF
v_call: TRBV7-9; j_call: TRBJ2-7; cdr3_aa: CATTGQVGYEQYF
v_call: TRBV29-1; j_call: TRBJ2-5; cdr3_aa: CSVGLADETQYF
v_call: TRBV30; j_call: TRBJ1-6; cdr3_aa: CAWMTGGAESIGSPLHF
v_call: TRBV23-1; j_call: TRBJ2-2; cdr3_aa: CASSQFRLAGDTGELFF
v_call: TRBV6-5; j_call: TRBJ1-2; cdr3_aa: CATQRGRGESYTF
v_call: TRBV7-9; j_call: TRBJ1-2; cdr3_aa: CASSGRQGANGYTF
v_call: TRBV30; j_call: TRBJ1-2; cdr3_aa: CAGPREGGYTF
v_call: TRBV11-2; j_call: TRBJ1-1; cdr3_aa: CASSYRALMNTEAFF
v_call: TRBV7-2; j_call: TRBJ1-3; cdr3_aa: CASSFPGGSGNTIYF
v_call: TRBV28; j_call: TRBJ2-2; cdr3_aa: CASSQLAGSNTGELFF
v_call: TRBV18; j_call: TRBJ2-1; cdr3_aa: CASSGVGSSYNEQFF
v_call: TRBV7-9; j_call: TRBJ2-7; cdr3_aa: CASSSRTGAYEQYF
v_call: TRBV28; j_call: TRBJ1-1; cdr3_aa: CASSSQDTEAFF
v_call: TRBV7-9; j_call: TRBJ2-3; cdr3_aa: CASSLVGSTDTQYF
v_call: TRBV5-1; j_call: TRBJ2-1; cdr3_aa: CASSLASGLAGEAFF
v_call: TRBV5-1; j_call: TRBJ2-5; cdr3_aa: CASSWGPGTVLQETQYF
v_call: TRBV28; j_call: TRBJ2-3; cdr3_aa: CAIGTGVSDTQYF
v_call: TRBV4-2; j_call: TRBJ2-3; cdr3_aa: CASSRSGGRDGTDTQYF
v_call: TRBV7-3; j_call: TRBJ2-1; cdr3_aa: CASSLGLAHANEQFF
v_call: TRBV2; j_call: TRBJ2-5; cdr3_aa: CASSDGLETQYF
v_call: TRBV10-1; j_call: TRBJ2-7; cdr3_aa: CASSPHEPSEQYF
v_call: TRBV11-2; j_call: TRBJ2-1; cdr3_aa: CASSLRTSGYNEQFF
v_call: TRBV18; j_call: TRBJ2-5; cdr3_aa: CASSPEETQYF
v_call: TRBV14; j_call: TRBJ2-1; cdr3_aa: CASSRGMNNEQFF
v_call: TRBV5-5; j_call: TRBJ2-3; cdr3_aa: CASSFNPPDTQYF
v_call: TRBV2; j_call: TRBJ1-2; cdr3_aa: CARPPDADRGNGYTF
v_call: TRBV10-1; j_call: TRBJ2-1; cdr3_aa: CASSADRVPFF
v_call: TRBV4-1; j_call: TRBJ2-3; cdr3_aa: CASSFGLAAVTDTQYF
v_call: TRBV12-5; j_call: TRBJ2-1; cdr3_aa: CASGFEQVSRNEQFF
v_call: TRBV28; j_call: TRBJ1-1; cdr3_aa: CASSSLWRVAEAFF
v_call: TRBV6-1; j_call: TRBJ2-1; cdr3_aa: CASSEVGGSYNEQFF
v_call: TRBV7-9; j_call: TRBJ2-3; cdr3_aa: CASSARTASTDTQYF
v_call: TRBV7-9; j_call: TRBJ2-1; cdr3_aa: CASSLAPQEQFF
v_call: TRBV19; j_call: TRBJ1-1; cdr3_aa: CASSIGQGLEAFF
v_call: TRBV7-9; j_call: TRBJ2-5; cdr3_aa: CASSFLQGNQETQYF
v_call: TRBV10-1; j_call: TRBJ2-3; cdr3_aa: CASSELSGGTDTQYF
v_call: TRBV7-9; j_call: TRBJ1-1; cdr3_aa: CASRARAPEAFF
v_call: TRBV10-3; j_call: TRBJ1-2; cdr3_aa: CAISDGGNYGYTF
v_call: TRBV19; j_call: TRBJ2-3; cdr3_aa: CASGLRGGTDTQYF
v_call: TRBV5-4; j_call: TRBJ2-1; cdr3_aa: CASSLAYNEQFF
v_call: TRBV7-9; j_call: TRBJ2-1; cdr3_aa: CASSPVLREQFF
v_call: TRBV28; j_call: TRBJ2-7; cdr3_aa: CASIPLADSYEQYF
v_call: TRBV5-1; j_call: TRBJ2-7; cdr3_aa: CASSSREGPYEQYF
v_call: TRBV13; j_call: TRBJ2-7; cdr3_aa: CASSLIGRTYEQYF
v_call: TRBV19; j_call: TRBJ2-6; cdr3_aa: CASSHRDRGGDSSGANVLTF
v_call: TRBV7-8; j_call: TRBJ1-5; cdr3_aa: CASSLSLQQPQHF
v_call: TRBV7-9; j_call: TRBJ2-4; cdr3_aa: CASSLPGPNIQYF
v_call: TRBV19; j_call: TRBJ2-7; cdr3_aa: CASSWGRNSYEQYF
v_call: TRBV7-9; j_call: TRBJ1-2; cdr3_aa: CASSLVDSYGYTF
v_call: TRBV27; j_call: TRBJ2-3; cdr3_aa: CASSRGTSGKDTQYF
v_call: TRBV5-1; j_call: TRBJ1-1; cdr3_aa: CASSLSGNPEAFF
v_call: TRBV28; j_call: TRBJ2-7; cdr3_aa: CASSFGGAQGEQYF